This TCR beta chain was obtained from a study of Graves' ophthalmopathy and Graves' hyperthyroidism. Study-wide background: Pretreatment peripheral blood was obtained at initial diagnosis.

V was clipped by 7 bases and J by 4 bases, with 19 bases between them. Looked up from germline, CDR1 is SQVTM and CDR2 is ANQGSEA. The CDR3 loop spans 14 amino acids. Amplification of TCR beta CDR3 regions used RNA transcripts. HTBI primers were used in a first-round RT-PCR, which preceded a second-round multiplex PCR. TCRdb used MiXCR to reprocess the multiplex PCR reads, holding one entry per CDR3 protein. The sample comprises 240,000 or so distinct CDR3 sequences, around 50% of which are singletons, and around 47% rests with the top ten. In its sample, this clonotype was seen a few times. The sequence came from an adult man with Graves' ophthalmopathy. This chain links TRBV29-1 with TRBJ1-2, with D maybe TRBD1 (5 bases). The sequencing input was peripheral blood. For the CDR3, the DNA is TGCAGCGCTGTTTCCCCCGGGACGGCCTATGGCTACACCTTC. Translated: CSAVSPGTAYGYTF.